This T cell receptor beta chain was profiled in a study of blood T cell repertoires in COVID-19. Across the study: There were acute and convalescent COVID-19 samples, and they came from the United States, Italy and Spain. Sources were T cells, B-cell-depleted T cells, or PBMCs; the material itself was cDNA or gDNA.

CDR3 length: 15 residues. Looked up from germline, CDR1 is DFQATT and CDR2 is SNEGSKA (reference sequence). The ends lost 3 bases at V and 0 bases at J; junction bases unmatched: 5. Participants, roughly 18 to 90 years old, spanned some 23 US areas. Assay: immunoSEQ multiplex PCR; the TCRdb copy retains only in-frame clones and omits some. The sample holds about 250,000 clones, 75% to 90% seen once. The clonotype comes from a woman aged 18-29 years who had recovered from COVID-19. Source material: PBMCs or T cells enriched from blood (not recorded which). The V call is TRBV20-1, the J call TRBJ2-1; TRBD2 matches 7 bases. This chain's CDR3 is CSASGAGSSYNEQFF. In DNA form, the CDR3 reads TGCAGTGCTAGTGGAGCGGGAAGCTCCTACAATGAGCAGTTCTTC.